Included here is one T cell receptor beta chain sequence, with context. The sample is drawn from a study of blood T cell repertoires in COVID-19. For the study at large: Samples taken during acute and convalescent COVID-19 were collected in the United States, Italy and Spain.

Using immunoSEQ multiplex PCR, the repertoire was profiled, and TCRdb retains in-frame clones only, with some absent. The table includes 250,000 to 300,000 clones, over 85% detected once. Germline values: CDR1 MDHEN, CDR2 SYDVKM. V was pared by 10 bases and J by 1 base, with 7 bases of the junction left unmatched. The CDR3 consists of 13 residues. This receptor was obtained from a woman between 45 and 60 years old who had been exposed to COVID-19. V and J are TRBV28 and TRBJ2-7, with 7 nucleotides matching TRBD1. Sequencing was performed on PBMCs or T cells enriched from blood (not recorded which). DNA for the CDR3: TGTGCCACCACCCGACAGGGATCCTACGAGCAGTACTTC. It specifies CATTRQGSYEQYF.